This T cell receptor (beta chain) was observed in a study of shared clonotypes between healthy human individuals. It was at deep level that the assay was run. Genomic DNA belonging to each subset was distributed in equal measure over several immunoSEQ plates. The data were produced by immunoSEQ multiplex PCR, yet TCRdb's version contains in-frame clones alone and is incomplete. This sample has about 490,000 clones, with less than 80% found just once. Study findings and constraints: Only a few donors were included, so the genetic and exposure-history diversity represented was limited.

Among the donors, all were Caucasian adults who lived in Nashville, Tennessee. CDR1 is WSHSY and CDR2 is SAAADI in the germline V gene. CDR3 length: 12 residues. V was shortened by 11 bases and J by 1 base, with 11 bases between the two germline ends. This clone was counted a few times. Its antigen is as yet unknown. Sequenced material: PBMCs. The chain combines TRBV10-2 with TRBJ1-1; a weak D match, TRBD1 (5 bases). The receptor comes from a woman in her forties in good health. Some clones in this sample may be carry-over from other donors' samples. The CDR3: CACGHWNTEAFF. The CDR3 region has the DNA TGCGCCTGCGGACACTGGAACACTGAAGCTTTCTTT.